This is a list of T cell receptor beta chains from one sample in a study of shared clonotypes between healthy human individuals. Some clones are missing from TCRdb's copy, which holds only in-frame ones; the method was immunoSEQ multiplex PCR. The table records some 490,000 clones, around 80% of them present only once. The sample was PBMCs. Receptors were obtained from a woman aged 40 to 50 in good health. Some clones in this sample may be carry-over from other donors' samples. Both conserved end residues are part of each CDR3. The D gene is left open where the match is weak. Clone size, where shown, is once, few, many, or a class for clones that have expanded.

D gene	V gene	J gene	clone size	CDR3 protein	CDR3 DNA
-	TRBV11-2	TRBJ2-7	many	CASSLVQGSYEQYF	TGTGCCAGCAGCTTAGTGCAGGGATCCTACGAGCAGTACTTC
TRBD1	TRBV5-6	TRBJ2-3	-	CASSQDRVSTDTQYF	TGTGCCAGCAGCCAAGACAGGGTCAGCACAGATACGCAGTATTTT
-	TRBV6-1	TRBJ1-4	-	CASSKNSDEKLFF	TGTGCCAGCAGTAAAAACTCAGACGAAAAACTGTTTTTT
-	TRBV9	TRBJ2-7	-	CASSPYGGGNEQYF	TGTGCCAGCAGCCCCTACGGAGGAGGGAACGAGCAGTACTTC
-	TRBV19	TRBJ2-3	-	CASPPPLRGRESTDTQYF	TGTGCCAGCCCGCCCCCCCTCCGAGGCAGGGAAAGCACAGATACGCAGTATTTT
TRBD2	TRBV6-1	TRBJ2-7	-	CASRLAGNSYEQYF	TGTGCCAGCAGGTTAGCGGGGAACTCCTACGAGCAGTACTTC
-	TRBV6-5	TRBJ1-2	-	CASSLGRDYPGYTF	TGTGCCAGCAGTTTAGGCAGGGATTACCCTGGCTACACCTTC
TRBD2	TRBV19	TRBJ2-3	-	CASSIDRLAGEDTQYF	TGTGCCAGTAGTATAGATAGACTAGCGGGAGAAGATACGCAGTATTTT
-	TRBV15	TRBJ1-1	once	CATSRDIRSGSPEAFF	TGTGCCACCAGCAGAGATATACGGTCCGGAAGCCCTGAAGCTTTCTTT
TRBD1	TRBV11-2	TRBJ2-1	once	CASSPRTGWNEQFF	TGTGCCAGCAGCCCGCGGACAGGGTGGAATGAGCAGTTCTTC
TRBD1	TRBV19	TRBJ2-2	once	CASSARGQGKLAGELFF	TGTGCCAGTAGTGCGCGCGGACAGGGGAAGTTGGCCGGGGAGCTGTTTTTT
TRBD1	TRBV19	TRBJ1-5	-	CASSVGQVNQPQHF	TGTGCCAGTAGTGTCGGACAGGTCAATCAGCCCCAGCATTTT
TRBD1	TRBV9	TRBJ1-3	-	CASSARDSGNTIYF	TGTGCCAGCAGTGCCCGGGACAGTGGAAACACCATATATTTT
-	TRBV6-1	TRBJ2-3	many	CASSEAPRGRGGRATQYF	TGTGCCAGCAGTGAAGCGCCGCGTGGCAGGGGGGGGAGGGCTACGCAGTATTTT
TRBD1	TRBV9	TRBJ1-1	-	CASSVAGTGGENTEAFF	TGTGCCAGCAGCGTAGCGGGGACAGGGGGGGAGAACACTGAAGCTTTCTTT
-	TRBV7-7	TRBJ2-3	-	CASSPLGAAISTDTQYF	TGTGCTAGCAGCCCCCTCGGGGCGGCGATAAGCACAGATACGCAGTATTTT
-	TRBV19	TRBJ2-3	-	CASSVGTDTQYF	TGTGCCAGTAGTGTGGGCACAGATACGCAGTATTTT
-	TRBV30	TRBJ2-5	few	CAWIHKTVNQETQYF	TGTGCCTGGATCCATAAGACAGTTAACCAAGAGACCCAGTACTTC
TRBD1	TRBV29-1	TRBJ2-7	-	CSIQGELYEQYF	TGCAGCATACAGGGGGAACTCTACGAGCAGTACTTC
-	TRBV5-1	TRBJ1-6	-	CASSLSSNNSPLHF	TGCGCCAGCAGCTTGTCGTCTAATAATTCACCCCTCCACTTT
TRBD2	TRBV18	TRBJ2-1	-	CASSPPAGGPYNEQFF	TGTGCCAGCTCACCACCGGCGGGAGGGCCTTACAATGAGCAGTTCTTC
TRBD2	TRBV11-2	TRBJ2-3	-	CASSLDLGLAKGTDTQYF	TGTGCCAGCAGCTTAGATCTCGGACTAGCGAAGGGCACAGATACGCAGTATTTT
-	TRBV28	TRBJ2-2	-	CASSLQRTGELFF	TGTGCCAGCAGTTTGCAGAGGACCGGGGAGCTGTTTTTT
TRBD1	TRBV7-9	TRBJ2-2	-	CASSSGTGVTGELFF	TGTGCCAGCAGCTCCGGGACAGGGGTCACCGGGGAGCTGTTTTTT
TRBD1	TRBV7-9	TRBJ1-1	-	CASSFWTGMTEAFF	TGTGCCAGCAGTTTCTGGACAGGGATGACTGAAGCTTTCTTT
-	TRBV4-2	TRBJ1-1	-	CASSQDSRLGEAFF	TGTGCCAGCAGCCAAGATAGTCGATTAGGGGAAGCTTTCTTT
-	TRBV29-1	TRBJ2-4	once	CSVEEVWGAAKNIQYF	TGCAGCGTTGAAGAGGTATGGGGAGCAGCCAAAAACATTCAGTACTTC
-	TRBV18	TRBJ2-2	many	CASSPRRELTNTGELFF	TGTGCCAGCTCACCACGACGAGAGCTTACGAACACCGGGGAGCTGTTTTTT
-	TRBV7-2	TRBJ2-7	-	CASSSARQSTYEQYF	TGTGCCAGCAGCTCCGCCCGACAGTCTACCTACGAGCAGTACTTC
TRBD1	TRBV11-2	TRBJ2-5	-	CASSPGTGKKETQYF	TGTGCCAGCAGCCCCGGGACAGGGAAAAAAGAGACCCAGTACTTC
TRBD1	TRBV5-1	TRBJ1-2	-	CASSLARTGNYGYTF	TGCGCCAGCAGCTTGGCCCGGACAGGCAACTATGGCTACACCTTC
TRBD2	TRBV29-1	TRBJ2-5	-	CTGLAGEVGETQYF	TGCACGGGACTAGCGGGAGAAGTGGGCGAGACCCAGTACTTC
TRBD2	TRBV5-4	TRBJ2-7	-	CASSRSGRGEQYF	TGTGCCAGCAGCCGTAGCGGGAGAGGCGAGCAGTACTTC
-	TRBV25-1	TRBJ2-6	-	CASSGQSRANVLTF	TGTGCCAGCAGTGGACAAAGTCGGGCCAACGTCCTGACTTTC
-	TRBV6-1	TRBJ1-1	-	CASSEALNTEAFF	TGTGCCAGCAGTGAAGCGCTGAACACTGAAGCTTTCTTT
-	TRBV2	TRBJ1-4	-	CASSEQGGYEKLFF	TGTGCCAGCAGTGAACAGGGAGGATACGAAAAACTGTTTTTT
TRBD2	TRBV7-8	TRBJ2-3	-	CASSSGLAGASDTQYF	TGTGCCAGCAGCTCGGGACTAGCGGGAGCGTCAGATACGCAGTATTTT
TRBD1	TRBV7-8	TRBJ2-7	many	CASSQTGDSYEQYF	TGTGCCAGCAGCCAAACAGGGGACTCCTACGAGCAGTACTTC
-	TRBV15	TRBJ2-4	once	CATSRSVIGGATDDIQYF	TGTGCCACCAGCCGATCCGTCATTGGGGGCGCAACGGACGACATTCAGTACTTC
TRBD2	TRBV9	TRBJ2-1	-	CASSVLGLAAYNEQFF	TGTGCCAGCAGCGTGCTGGGACTAGCGGCCTACAATGAGCAGTTCTTC
TRBD1	TRBV6-5	TRBJ2-2	-	CASSLDREIAGELFF	TGTGCCAGCAGTTTGGACAGGGAGATCGCCGGGGAGCTGTTTTTT
-	TRBV29-1	TRBJ1-4	-	CSVSSNEKLFF	TGCAGCGTTTCCTCTAATGAAAAACTGTTTTTT
TRBD2	TRBV13	TRBJ2-7	-	CASSPRTSGNSYEQYF	TGTGCCAGCAGCCCAAGGACTAGCGGGAACTCCTACGAGCAGTACTTC
-	TRBV7-6	TRBJ2-3	many	CASSIRTSDTQYF	TGTGCCAGCAGCATCCGGACGTCTGATACGCAGTATTTT
TRBD1	TRBV5-4	TRBJ1-1	-	CASSLWSGGLNTEAFF	TGTGCCAGCAGCTTGTGGTCAGGGGGCCTGAACACTGAAGCTTTCTTT
TRBD2	TRBV4-2	TRBJ2-5	few	CASSPGTSGLTQYF	TGTGCCAGCAGCCCCGGGACTAGCGGTTTGACCCAGTACTTC
-	TRBV19	TRBJ2-1	many	CASSTPGLPNEQFF	TGTGCCAGTAGTACCCCGGGACTTCCTAATGAGCAGTTCTTC
TRBD1	TRBV27	TRBJ2-7	-	CASSFFPDRAYEQYF	TGTGCCAGCAGTTTTTTCCCCGACAGGGCCTACGAGCAGTACTTC
-	TRBV29-1	TRBJ2-5	-	CSVDAEAETQYF	TGCAGCGTTGACGCAGAGGCGGAGACCCAGTACTTC
-	TRBV6-4	TRBJ2-6	-	CASSTQSSGANVLTF	TGTGCCAGCAGCACACAGTCCTCTGGGGCCAACGTCCTGACTTTC
-	TRBV28	TRBJ2-4	few	CASTTPGGVGIQYF	TGTGCCAGCACCACCCCTGGGGGCGTTGGCATTCAGTACTTC
-	TRBV5-5	TRBJ1-2	once	CASSLLQLNYGYTF	TGTGCCAGCAGCTTGCTACAGTTAAACTATGGCTACACCTTC
TRBD2	TRBV10-3	TRBJ2-1	-	CAISARAGDYNEQFF	TGTGCCATCAGTGCGAGGGCGGGGGACTACAATGAGCAGTTCTTC
-	TRBV30	TRBJ2-1	-	CAWSGISYNEQFF	TGTGCCTGGAGCGGGATATCCTACAATGAGCAGTTCTTC